This T cell receptor (beta chain) was retrieved from a study of cytomegalovirus exposure and HLA in healthy donors. Study-wide points: CMV serostatus was the sole immune exposure information available.

PCR used 60 Vbeta primers and 13 Jbeta primers. The table came from immunoSEQ multiplex PCR; TCRdb's copy has only in-frame clones and leaves some out. The table has about 210,000 clones, about 85% seen once. Germline-derived CDR1 and CDR2 are LNHDA and SQIVND (reference sequence). V was pared by 5 bases and J by 3 bases, with 10 bases of the junction left unmatched. CDR3 length: 16 amino acids. Concerning this clone itself: Its antigen remains unknown.

Input material: PBMCs. The receptor was derived from a woman aged 45-65 years in good health and CMV-seropositive. This sequence joins TRBV19 and TRBJ1-3; TRBD1 aligns across 7 bases. CDR3 region: CASSSTTGEGGNTIYF. As DNA, the CDR3 is TGTGCCAGTAGTTCAACAACAGGGGAAGGTGGAAACACCATATATTTT. The entire variable domain, with the rest obtained from reference TRBV19 and TRBJ1-3, is as follows: DGGITQSPKYLFRKEGQNVTLSCEQNLNHDAMYWYRQDPGQGLRLIYYSQIVNDFQKGDIAEGYSVSREKKESFPLTVTSAQKNPTAFYLCASSSTTGEGGNTIYFGEGSWLTVV.